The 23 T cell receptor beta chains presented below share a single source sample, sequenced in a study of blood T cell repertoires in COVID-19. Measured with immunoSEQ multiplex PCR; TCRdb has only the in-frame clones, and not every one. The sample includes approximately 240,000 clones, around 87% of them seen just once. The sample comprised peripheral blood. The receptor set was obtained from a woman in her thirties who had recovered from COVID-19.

The DNA for the CDR3 is TGTGCCAGCAAGACTGGGACAGAGCAGTACTTC. Its translation: CASKTGTEQYF. J is TRBJ2-7 and V is TRBV6-4, with TRBD1 as a possible D gene (6 bases). CDR1 and CDR2 (germline): MRHNA, SNTAGT. V dropped 7 bases and J dropped 7 bases, with 11 bases sitting between them. The CDR3 runs 11 residues.

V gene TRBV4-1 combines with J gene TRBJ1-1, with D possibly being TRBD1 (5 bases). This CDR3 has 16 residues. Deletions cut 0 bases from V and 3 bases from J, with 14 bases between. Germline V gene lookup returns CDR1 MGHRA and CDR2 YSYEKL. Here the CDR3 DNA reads TGCGCCAGCAGCCAAGATCGGACGTGGGGCGACACTGAAGCTTTCTTT. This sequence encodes CASSQDRTWGDTEAFF.

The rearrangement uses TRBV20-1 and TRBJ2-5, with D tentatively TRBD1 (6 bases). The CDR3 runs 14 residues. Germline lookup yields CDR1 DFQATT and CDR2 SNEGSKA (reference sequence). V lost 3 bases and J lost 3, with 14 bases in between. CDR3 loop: CSASMAGDEETQYF. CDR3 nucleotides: TGCAGTGCTAGTATGGCAGGGGATGAAGAGACCCAGTACTTC.

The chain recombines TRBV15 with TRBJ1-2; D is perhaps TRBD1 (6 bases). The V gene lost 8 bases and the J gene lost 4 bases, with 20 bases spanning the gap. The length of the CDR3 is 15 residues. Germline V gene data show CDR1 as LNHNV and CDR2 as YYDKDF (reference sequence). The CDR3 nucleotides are TGTGCCACCGCTACAAACAGGGATCCATCCTATGGCTACACCTTC. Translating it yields CATATNRDPSYGYTF.

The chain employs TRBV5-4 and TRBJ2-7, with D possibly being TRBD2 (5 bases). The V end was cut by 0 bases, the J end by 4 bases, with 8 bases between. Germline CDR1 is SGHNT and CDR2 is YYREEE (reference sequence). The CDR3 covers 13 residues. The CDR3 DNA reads TGTGCCAGCAGCTTGGAAAGAGGGTACGAGCAGTACTTC. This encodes CASSLERGYEQYF.

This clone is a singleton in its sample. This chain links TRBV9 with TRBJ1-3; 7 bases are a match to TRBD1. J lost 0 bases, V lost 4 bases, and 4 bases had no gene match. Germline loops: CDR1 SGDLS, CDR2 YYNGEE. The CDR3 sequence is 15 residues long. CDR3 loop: CASSPTGTSGNTIYF. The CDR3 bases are TGTGCCAGCAGCCCGACAGGGACCTCTGGAAACACCATATATTTT.

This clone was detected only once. This CDR3 is CASSGNSYTEAFF. The CDR3 DNA reads as TGTGCCAGCAGTGGTAACAGCTACACTGAAGCTTTCTTT. The gene calls are TRBV2 and TRBJ1-1; D not certain. Trimming shortened V by 4 bases and J by 3 bases, and 9 bases separated the two germline ends. From germline, CDR1 is SNHLY and CDR2 FYNNEI. CDR3 length: 13 amino acids.

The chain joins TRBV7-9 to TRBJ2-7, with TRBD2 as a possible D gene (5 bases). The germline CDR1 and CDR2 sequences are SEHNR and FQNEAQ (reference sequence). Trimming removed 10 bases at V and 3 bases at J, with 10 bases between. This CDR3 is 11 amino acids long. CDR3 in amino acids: CATTGNYEQYF. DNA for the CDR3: TGTGCCACAACGGGGAACTACGAGCAGTACTTC.

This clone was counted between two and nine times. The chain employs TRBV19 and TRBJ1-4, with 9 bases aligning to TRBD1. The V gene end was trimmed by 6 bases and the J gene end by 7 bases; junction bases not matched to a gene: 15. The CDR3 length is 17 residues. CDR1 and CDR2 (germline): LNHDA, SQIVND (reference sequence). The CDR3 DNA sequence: TGTGCCAGTAGCCCGATCCCGGGACAGGGATTGGGTGAAAAACTGTTTTTT. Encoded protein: CASSPIPGQGLGEKLFF.

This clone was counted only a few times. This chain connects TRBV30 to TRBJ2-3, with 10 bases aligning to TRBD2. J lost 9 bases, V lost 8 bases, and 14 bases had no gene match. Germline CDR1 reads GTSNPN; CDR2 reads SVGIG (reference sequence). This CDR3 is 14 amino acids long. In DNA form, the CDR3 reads TGTGCCGTCGACGGGAGCGGGGGGGCCTCCACGCAGTATTTT. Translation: CAVDGSGGASTQYF. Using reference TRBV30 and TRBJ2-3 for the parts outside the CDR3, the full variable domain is SQTIHQWPATLVQPVGSPLSLECTVEGTSNPNLYWYRQAAGRGLQLLFYSVGIGQISSEVPQNLSASRPQDRQFILSSKKLLLSDSGFYLCAVDGSGGASTQYFGPGTRLTVL.

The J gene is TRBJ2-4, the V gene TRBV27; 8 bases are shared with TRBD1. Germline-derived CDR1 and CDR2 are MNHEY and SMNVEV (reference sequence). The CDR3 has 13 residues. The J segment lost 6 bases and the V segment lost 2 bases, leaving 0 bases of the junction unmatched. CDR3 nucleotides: TGTGCCAGCAGTTTAGACAGGGGAAACATTCAGTACTTC. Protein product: CASSLDRGNIQYF.

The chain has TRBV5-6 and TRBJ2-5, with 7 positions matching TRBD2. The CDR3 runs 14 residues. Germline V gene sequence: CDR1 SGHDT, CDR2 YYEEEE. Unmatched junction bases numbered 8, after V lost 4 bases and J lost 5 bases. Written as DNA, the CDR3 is TGTGCCAGCAGCACTAAGCGGGGATCCGAGACCCAGTACTTC. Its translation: CASSTKRGSETQYF.

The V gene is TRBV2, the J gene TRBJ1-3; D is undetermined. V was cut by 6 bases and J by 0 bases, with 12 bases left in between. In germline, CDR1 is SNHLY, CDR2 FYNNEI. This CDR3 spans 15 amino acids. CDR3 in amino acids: CASRAPLSSGNTIYF. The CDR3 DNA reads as TGTGCCAGCAGAGCGCCTCTCAGCTCTGGAAACACCATATATTTT.

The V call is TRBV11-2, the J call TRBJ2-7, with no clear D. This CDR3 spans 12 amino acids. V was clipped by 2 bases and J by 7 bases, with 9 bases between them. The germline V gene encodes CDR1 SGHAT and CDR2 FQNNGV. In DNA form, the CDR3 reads TGTGCCAGCAGCTTAACCTCACGGGAGCAGTACTTC. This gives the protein CASSLTSREQYF.

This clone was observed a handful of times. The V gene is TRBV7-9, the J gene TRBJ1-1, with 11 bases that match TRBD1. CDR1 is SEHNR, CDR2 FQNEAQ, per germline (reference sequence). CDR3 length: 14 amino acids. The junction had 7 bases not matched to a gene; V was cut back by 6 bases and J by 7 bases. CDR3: CASSPGTGGVEAFF. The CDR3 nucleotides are TGTGCCAGCAGTCCCGGGACAGGGGGGGTTGAAGCTTTCTTT.

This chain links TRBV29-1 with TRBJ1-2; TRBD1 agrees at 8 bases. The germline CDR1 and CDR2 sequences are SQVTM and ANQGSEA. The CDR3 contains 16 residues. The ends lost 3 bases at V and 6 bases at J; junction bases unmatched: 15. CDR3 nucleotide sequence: TGCAGCGTTGACAGATCGGGACAGGCCTCTGTGGATGGCTACACCTTC. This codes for CSVDRSGQASVDGYTF.

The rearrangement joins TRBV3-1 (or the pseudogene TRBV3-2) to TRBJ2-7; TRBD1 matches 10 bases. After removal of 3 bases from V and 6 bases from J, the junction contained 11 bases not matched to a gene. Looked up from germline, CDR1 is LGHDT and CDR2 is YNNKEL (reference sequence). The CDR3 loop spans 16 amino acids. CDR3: CASSHPGTGVPGEQYF. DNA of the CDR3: TGTGCCAGCAGCCATCCCGGGACAGGGGTCCCCGGCGAGCAGTACTTC.

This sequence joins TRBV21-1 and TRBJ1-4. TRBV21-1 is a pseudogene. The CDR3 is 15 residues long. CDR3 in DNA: TGTGCCAGCAGCAAAACGCGGGCAACTAATGAAAAACTGTTTTTT. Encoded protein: CASSKTRATNEKLFF.

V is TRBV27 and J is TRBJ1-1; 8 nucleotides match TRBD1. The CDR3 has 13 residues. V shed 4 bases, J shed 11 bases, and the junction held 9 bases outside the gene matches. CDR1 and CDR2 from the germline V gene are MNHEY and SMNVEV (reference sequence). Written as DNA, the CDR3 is TGTGCCAGCAGTTCCGGGACAGGCGGTTTTGCTTTCTTT. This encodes CASSSGTGGFAFF.

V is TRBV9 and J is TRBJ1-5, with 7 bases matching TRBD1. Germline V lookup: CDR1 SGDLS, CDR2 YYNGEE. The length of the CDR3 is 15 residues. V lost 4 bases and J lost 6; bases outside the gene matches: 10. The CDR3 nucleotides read TGTGCCAGCAGCATAAGTACAGGGGATGGTCAGCCCCAGCATTTT. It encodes CASSISTGDGQPQHF.

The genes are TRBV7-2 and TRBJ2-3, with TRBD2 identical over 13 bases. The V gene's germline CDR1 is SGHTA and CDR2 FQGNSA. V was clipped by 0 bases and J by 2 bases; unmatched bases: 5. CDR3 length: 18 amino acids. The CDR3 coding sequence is TGTGCCAGCAGCTTAGCACTAGCGGGGGGGCCCCTCACAGATACGCAGTATTTT. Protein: CASSLALAGGPLTDTQYF.

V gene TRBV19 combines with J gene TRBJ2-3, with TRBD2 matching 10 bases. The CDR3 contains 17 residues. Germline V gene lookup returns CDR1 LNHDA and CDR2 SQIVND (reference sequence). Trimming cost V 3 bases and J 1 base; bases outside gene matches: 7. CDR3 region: CASSIWTSGVGTDTQYF. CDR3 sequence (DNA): TGTGCCAGTAGTATTTGGACTAGCGGCGTGGGCACAGATACGCAGTATTTT.

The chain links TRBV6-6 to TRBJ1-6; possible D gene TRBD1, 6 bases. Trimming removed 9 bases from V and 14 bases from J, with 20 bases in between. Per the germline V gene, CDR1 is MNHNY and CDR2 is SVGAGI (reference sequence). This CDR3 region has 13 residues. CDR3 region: CASLRTVFGTLHF. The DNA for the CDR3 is TGTGCCAGTTTGAGGACAGTTTTCGGTACCCTCCACTTT.